Sequencing of this T cell receptor beta chain was carried out in a study of cytomegalovirus exposure and HLA in healthy donors. Study outcomes and limitations: Segments of the TCR beta V type were, in most cases, productive about 90% or about 30% of the time in an earlier analysis.

Of note for this clone: Its antigen is currently unknown.

PCR involved 60 Vbeta and 13 Jbeta primers. The protocol was immunoSEQ multiplex PCR, while the TCRdb copy is restricted to in-frame clones and leaves out a portion. This sample has under 200,000 clones, with 60% to 80% found just once. Whereas donors were nominally healthy upon sampling, unrecorded immune exposures were probable. The CDR3 loop spans 13 amino acids. Germline assignment: CDR1 SQVTM and CDR2 ANQGSEA. This rearrangement joins TRBV29-1 to TRBJ2-5, with 8 nucleotides matching TRBD1. Near its end, the DNA agrees better with TRBJ2-7, so the J call may be wrong. This receptor was obtained from a female donor in good health and CMV-seronegative. What was sequenced was PBMCs. CDR3 sequence (DNA): TGCAGCGTTGACGGACAGGGTACACACGAGCAGTACTTC. Its translation: CSVDGQGTHEQYF.